Below, 30 T cell receptor beta chains from the same sample are listed, as sequenced in a study of T cell responses to AZD1222 COVID-19 vaccine. Sequencing was performed with immunoSEQ multiplex PCR; in TCRdb, only in-frame clones are kept and a portion is missing. In the table there are about 120,000 clones, approximately 87% of which are singletons. Sequenced material: peripheral blood, taken on day 0 of AZD1222 vaccination. Receptors were obtained from an adult in good health.

This chain connects TRBV5-1 to TRBJ2-3; the D gene is possibly TRBD1 (5 bases). The CDR3 length is 16 residues. Germline assignment: CDR1 SGHRS and CDR2 YFSETQ. Trimming pared 0 bases from V and 2 bases from J, leaving 13 bases between. The CDR3 DNA sequence: TGCGCCAGCAGCTTGGATGGGGCCCAGGTCACAGATACGCAGTATTTT. Translation: CASSLDGAQVTDTQYF. Together with reference TRBV5-1 and TRBJ2-3, the CDR3 gives the full variable domain: KAGVTQTPRYLIKTRGQQVTLSCSPISGHRSVSWYQQTPGQGLQFLFEYFSETQRNKGNFPGRFSGRQFSNSRSEMNVSTLELGDSALYLCASSLDGAQVTDTQYFGPGTRLTVL.

The chain links TRBV5-1 to TRBJ2-3; D is uncertain. The CDR3 runs to 12 residues. Germline CDR1 is SGHRS and CDR2 is YFSETQ. V was clipped by 0 bases and J by 8 bases, with 7 bases between them. CDR3 DNA: TGCGCCAGCAGCTTGGATTTAGGTACGCAGTATTTT. Amino acids: CASSLDLGTQYF.

This rearrangement joins TRBV5-1 to TRBJ2-1; TRBD1 matches at 7 bases. Germline V lookup: CDR1 SGHRS, CDR2 YFSETQ. The V gene end was trimmed by 5 bases and the J gene end by 5 bases; junction bases not matched to a gene: 7. This CDR3 spans 14 amino acids. This CDR3 reads CASRRGGFDNEQFF. The CDR3 bases are TGCGCCAGCAGACGAGGGGGCTTTGACAATGAGCAGTTCTTC.

The chain employs TRBV18 and TRBJ2-7; the D gene is possibly TRBD1 (8 bases). The CDR3 sequence is 16 residues long. V was pared by 0 bases and J by 7 bases, with 19 bases between. Germline CDR1 reads KGHSH; CDR2 reads LQKENI. As DNA, the CDR3 is TGTGCCAGCTCACCACCCGGGACAGGTTACGGGGGGGAGCAGTACTTC. Amino acid sequence: CASSPPGTGYGGEQYF. Together with reference TRBV18 and TRBJ2-7, the CDR3 gives the full variable domain: NAGVMQNPRHLVRRRGQEARLRCSPMKGHSHVYWYRQLPEEGLKFMVYLQKENIIDESGMPKERFSAEFPKEGPSILRIQQVVRGDSAAYFCASSPPGTGYGGEQYFGPGTRLTVT.

This clone was detected only a few times. This chain connects TRBV5-5 to TRBJ1-2; 10 bases map to TRBD1. Germline CDR1 is SGHKS and CDR2 is YYEKEE (reference sequence). The CDR3 has 14 amino acids. Trimming cost V 7 bases and J 0 bases; bases outside gene matches: 3. The CDR3 spells CASEGTGANYGYTF. For the CDR3, the DNA is TGTGCCAGCGAAGGGACAGGGGCTAACTATGGCTACACCTTC.

V is TRBV25-1 and J is TRBJ2-7; maybe TRBD2 (5 bases). This CDR3 comprises 13 residues. Germline assignment: CDR1 MGHDK and CDR2 SYGVNS. The ends were cut back, 3 bases at V and 5 bases at J, with 11 bases in the middle. DNA for the CDR3: TGTGCCAGCAGTGACGTCCAGAGGGACGAGCAGTACTTC. It encodes CASSDVQRDEQYF.

The chain recombines TRBV6-2 or TRBV6-3 with TRBJ2-7; 10 bases are shared with TRBD1. Germline V gene lookup returns CDR1 MNHEY and CDR2 SVGEGT. The J segment lost 7 bases and the V segment lost 4 bases, leaving 10 bases of the junction unmatched. This CDR3 contains 15 residues. CDR3 sequence: CASSSVGQGVGEQYF. Here the CDR3 DNA reads TGTGCCAGCAGTTCCGTCGGACAGGGGGTAGGGGAGCAGTACTTC.

There are a few counts of this clone. The J gene is TRBJ1-6, the V gene TRBV6-2 or TRBV6-3; 8 bases map to TRBD1. Losses at the gene ends were 4 bases for V and 8 bases for J; bases not matched to a gene: 4. This CDR3 is built from 14 residues. Germline V gives CDR1 MNHEY, CDR2 SVGEGT. CDR3 nucleotides: TGTGCCAGCAGTTTCACAGGGGGATATTCACCCCTCCACTTT. As protein: CASSFTGGYSPLHF.

This chain links TRBV27 with TRBJ2-5; D is unresolved. Germline loops: CDR1 MNHEY, CDR2 SMNVEV (reference sequence). The CDR3 contains 14 residues. The V and J ends lost 2 bases and 4 bases respectively, with 11 bases between them. The CDR3 DNA follows: TGTGCCAGCAGTTTACTTGGCCCTACAGAGACCCAGTACTTC. Protein sequence: CASSLLGPTETQYF.

The rearrangement links TRBV28 to TRBJ2-7, with D unresolved. The CDR3 contains 14 residues. Trimming took off 7 bases at V and 2 bases at J, with 15 bases between the two ends. CDR1 is MDHEN, CDR2 SYDVKM, per germline. In DNA, the CDR3 is TGTGCCAGCAACCTTGCGCTCCCGCCCTACGAGCAGTACTTC. As protein: CASNLALPPYEQYF.

This clone was observed a single time. The V call is TRBV11-2, the J call TRBJ2-5, with D possibly TRBD2 on 6 matching bases. The CDR3 consists of 17 residues. V was trimmed by 1 base and J by 5 bases, leaving 20 bases between them. The germline V gene has CDR1 SGHAT and CDR2 FQNNGV. The CDR3 nucleotides read TGTGCCAGCAGCTTAGGGGCCGGGACCGATGGAGGGGAGACCCAGTACTTC. This sequence encodes CASSLGAGTDGGETQYF.

This clone was observed a few times. The chain couples TRBV28 to TRBJ2-1; D tentatively reads TRBD1 or TRBD2 (6 bases each). V was pared by 7 bases and J by 7 bases, with 20 bases between. Germline V gene data show CDR1 as MDHEN and CDR2 as SYDVKM. The CDR3 length is 15 residues. The CDR3 sequence is CASTFPGAGGNEQFF. CDR3 nucleotide sequence: TGTGCCAGCACTTTTCCGGGGGCGGGCGGGAATGAGCAGTTCTTC.

The chain employs TRBV6-5 and TRBJ1-3; 7 bases match TRBD1. V gave up 6 bases and J gave up 3 bases; unmatched junction bases: 8. The germline V gene has CDR1 MNHEY and CDR2 SVGAGI. This CDR3 has 15 amino acids. CDR3 nucleotides: TGTGCCAGCAGCAGACAGGGTACAGGTGGAAACACCATATATTTT. Its translation: CASSRQGTGGNTIYF.

This clone was picked up one time. The chain has TRBV29-1 and TRBJ2-1; tentative D call: TRBD2 (6 bases). The CDR3 covers 14 residues. Trimming removed 3 bases at V and 2 bases at J, with 11 bases between. The V gene's germline CDR1 is SQVTM and CDR2 ANQGSEA. This CDR3 reads CSVDSLATYNEQFF. CDR3 in DNA: TGCAGCGTTGATTCCCTAGCGACCTACAATGAGCAGTTCTTC.

V and J are TRBV3-1 (or the pseudogene TRBV3-2) and TRBJ2-4; no reliable D call. V was shortened by 1 base and J by 0 bases, with 10 bases between the two germline ends. The CDR3 runs 16 residues. CDR1 LGHDT and CDR2 YNNKEL come from the germline V gene (reference sequence). CDR3 protein: CASSQVPDLAKNIQYF. The CDR3 DNA sequence: TGTGCCAGCAGCCAAGTTCCAGACCTAGCCAAAAACATTCAGTACTTC.

This sequence joins TRBV15 and TRBJ2-7, with a tentative D call TRBD2 (7 bases). Trimming shortened V by 3 bases and J by 1 base, and 13 bases separated the two germline ends. The CDR3 runs 15 residues. Germline CDR1 is LNHNV and CDR2 is YYDKDF (reference sequence). The CDR3 is CATSRSAGASYEQYF. CDR3 in DNA: TGTGCCACCAGCAGGTCCGCGGGGGCATCCTACGAGCAGTACTTC.

J is TRBJ1-6 and V is TRBV5-1; 7 bases are shared with TRBD1. The CDR3 length is 16 residues. The V gene end was trimmed by 0 bases and the J gene end by 4 bases; junction bases not matched to a gene: 4. Per the germline V gene, CDR1 is SGHRS and CDR2 is YFSETQ. The CDR3 is CASSLETGAYNSPLHF. The DNA for the CDR3 is TGCGCCAGCAGCTTGGAAACAGGGGCATATAATTCACCCCTCCACTTT.

The chain is built from TRBV19 and TRBJ1-4; 7 bases map to TRBD1. The germline CDR1 and CDR2 sequences are LNHDA and SQIVND (reference sequence). J was trimmed by 4 bases and V by 5 bases; bases with no gene match: 10. The length of the CDR3 is 16 residues. The CDR3 is CASSRAAGTVNEKLFF. The DNA for the CDR3 is TGTGCCAGTAGTCGGGCAGCCGGGACAGTTAATGAAAAACTGTTTTTT.

A word on this clone: The same CDR3 is also encoded by other DNA sequences in this sample. DNA for the CDR3: TGCAGCGTTGAAGGGCCGGGAGGGATCTACGAGCAGTACTTC. Translated, it gives CSVEGPGGIYEQYF. V gene TRBV29-1 combines with J gene TRBJ2-7; 8 positions match TRBD2. In germline, CDR1 is SQVTM, CDR2 ANQGSEA. The CDR3 has 14 amino acids. Trimming at V came to 1 base and at J to 3 bases, leaving 5 bases not matched to a gene.

The V and J genes are TRBV6-5 and TRBJ1-2; D perhaps matches TRBD1 (6 bases). This CDR3 spans 14 amino acids. The V end lost 5 bases, the J end lost 0 bases, and 10 bases lay between the germline ends. The germline CDR1 and CDR2 sequences are MNHEY and SVGAGI. The CDR3 is CASSRGTTNYGYTF. The CDR3 bases are TGTGCCAGCAGTAGGGGGACGACTAACTATGGCTACACCTTC.

V usage is TRBV4-1 and J usage is TRBJ2-1; tentative D call: TRBD1 (6 bases). The CDR3 has 13 amino acids. Germline CDR1 and CDR2: MGHRA and YSYEKL. V was clipped by 1 base and J by 8 bases, with 9 bases between them. CDR3 nucleotides: TGCGCCAGCAGCCAAGTGGGGGCGGATGAGCAGTTCTTC. Residues: CASSQVGADEQFF.

The rearrangement links TRBV10-3 to TRBJ2-3, with 9 nucleotides matching TRBD2. V lost 10 bases and J lost 3; bases outside the gene matches: 5. The V gene's germline CDR1 is ENHRY and CDR2 SYGVKD. CDR3 size: 13 residues. CDR3 in DNA: TGTGCCACCGGTAGCGGGAGAACAGATACGCAGTATTTT. This codes for CATGSGRTDTQYF.

The V gene is TRBV4-1, the J gene TRBJ2-7, with D possibly matching TRBD2 (5 bases). CDR1 MGHRA and CDR2 YSYEKL come from the germline V gene. CDR3 length: 14 residues. Trimming removed 2 bases from V and 1 base from J, with 9 bases in between. This CDR3 reads CASSQLPGSYEQYF. The CDR3 DNA is TGCGCCAGCAGCCAATTGCCGGGATCCTACGAGCAGTACTTC.

The V and J genes are TRBV7-2 and TRBJ2-1; D gene unclear. This CDR3 region has 12 residues. Germline lookup yields CDR1 SGHTA and CDR2 FQGNSA. Trimming shortened V by 4 bases and J by 4 bases, and 5 bases separated the two germline ends. The CDR3 region has the DNA TGTGCCAGCAGCTCACCATACAATGAGCAGTTCTTC. This codes for CASSSPYNEQFF.

The V call is TRBV6-2 or TRBV6-3, the J call TRBJ2-1; TRBD2 aligns across 10 bases. This CDR3 has 18 residues. Germline V lookup: CDR1 MNHEY, CDR2 SVGEGT. After removal of 4 bases from V and 9 bases from J, the junction contained 18 bases not matched to a gene. CDR3 sequence: CASSSYATGLAGVGEQFF. Written as DNA, the CDR3 is TGTGCCAGCAGTTCCTACGCTACGGGGCTAGCGGGAGTTGGTGAGCAGTTCTTC.

The chain couples TRBV28 to TRBJ1-1, with 12 bases identical to TRBD1. In germline, CDR1 is MDHEN, CDR2 SYDVKM. V lost 5 bases to trimming and J lost 1 base; unmatched junction nucleotides: 8. This CDR3 has 17 amino acids. CDR3 sequence: CASSGPGQGAPNTEAFF. The CDR3 DNA reads TGTGCCAGCAGTGGACCGGGACAGGGGGCCCCGAACACTGAAGCTTTCTTT.

The chain employs TRBV7-2 and TRBJ1-3; the D gene is possibly TRBD1 (6 bases). This CDR3 spans 15 amino acids. The V and J ends lost 5 bases and 0 bases respectively, with 11 bases between them. The germline gives CDR1 SGHTA, CDR2 FQGNSA. CDR3 sequence reads: CASSAGANSGNTIYF. The CDR3 bases are TGTGCCAGCAGCGCGGGGGCCAACTCTGGAAACACCATATATTTT.

The gene calls are TRBV5-1 and TRBJ2-2; tentative D call: TRBD2 (5 bases). This CDR3 spans 15 amino acids. Trimming left V 2 bases short and J 4 bases short, with 12 bases between. Per germline, CDR1 SGHRS and CDR2 YFSETQ. CDR3 DNA: TGCGCCAGCAGCTTAACGGCGGGCCTCACCGGGGAGCTGTTTTTT. It codes for CASSLTAGLTGELFF.

The chain is built from TRBV7-3 and TRBJ1-1; D perhaps matches TRBD1 (5 bases). Germline assignment: CDR1 SGHTA and CDR2 FQGTGA. The CDR3 runs 14 residues. The V gene lost 0 bases and the J gene lost 4 bases, with 9 bases spanning the gap. The CDR3, as DNA: TGTGCCAGCAGCTTAACAGGGGCGGGCACTGAAGCTTTCTTT. Translation gives CASSLTGAGTEAFF.

The CDR3 nucleotides read TGCAGTGCTAGTTCCGGGGTTACCAATCAGCCCCAGCATTTT. Protein product: CSASSGVTNQPQHF. The gene calls are TRBV20-1 and TRBJ1-5, with unresolved D. Per the germline V gene, CDR1 is DFQATT and CDR2 is SNEGSKA (reference sequence). CDR3 length equals 14 residues. Between the trimmed V and J ends, which lost 3 bases and 3 bases, there was a span of 12 bases.